Here is one T cell receptor beta chain with its context. As yet, its antigen is unknown. V was shortened by 3 bases and J by 4 bases, with 16 bases between the two germline ends. Germline CDR1 reads LNHDA; CDR2 reads SQIVND (reference sequence). The CDR3 is made up of 15 amino acids. This record comes from a study of long-term antiretroviral therapy in people with HIV. The study, taken as a whole, reports: Despite increasing after ART, diversity remained lower than that of transplant donor controls.

The libraries were made with immunoSEQ v3.0 at survey level. Clones were read by immunoSEQ multiplex PCR, and TCRdb kept only the in-frame ones, dropping some. The repertoire holds 20,000 to 25,000 clones, with around 80% as singletons. This receptor was taken from a woman between 40 and 55 years old with HIV. This specimen was unsorted PBMCs, taken 1.2 years after starting antiretroviral therapy. The chain has TRBV19 and TRBJ2-7; maybe TRBD2 (5 bases). For the CDR3, the DNA is TGTGCCAGTAGTATTTTAGGATCCCCGGGGTACGAGCAGTACTTC. This gives the protein CASSILGSPGYEQYF. The variable domain in full, with the rest retrieved from reference TRBV19 and TRBJ2-7, is DGGITQSPKYLFRKEGQNVTLSCEQNLNHDAMYWYRQDPGQGLRLIYYSQIVNDFQKGDIAEGYSVSREKKESFPLTVTSAQKNPTAFYLCASSILGSPGYEQYFGPGTRLTVT.